The 25 T cell receptor beta chains reported below all come from one sample, sequenced in a study of cytomegalovirus exposure and HLA in healthy donors. Profiling relied on immunoSEQ multiplex PCR, and the TCRdb table lists in-frame clones only, not all of them. The sample yields 120,000 to 150,000 clones, roughly 86% seen once. The specimen was PBMCs. These receptors came from a woman aged 30 to 39 in good health and CMV-seronegative.

This clone was detected a few times. The gene calls are TRBV10-3 and TRBJ1-2; weak D call: TRBD1 (5 bases). Germline V gene data show CDR1 as ENHRY and CDR2 as SYGVKD. Trimming shortened V by 3 bases and J by 8 bases, and 16 bases separated the two germline ends. This CDR3 is 14 amino acids long. CDR3 protein: CAISEGRDAEGYTF. The CDR3 DNA sequence: TGTGCCATCAGTGAAGGCAGGGATGCGGAAGGCTACACCTTC.

V is TRBV6-5 and J is TRBJ2-1, with 7 bases fitting TRBD1. From germline, CDR1 is MNHEY and CDR2 SVGAGI. The V segment lost 2 bases and the J segment 9 bases; nucleotides outside the gene matches: 7. The CDR3 is 14 amino acids. The CDR3 is CASSYVTGFFEQFF. DNA of the CDR3: TGTGCCAGCAGTTACGTGACAGGGTTTTTTGAGCAGTTCTTC.

The chain is built from TRBV7-2 and TRBJ2-7, with 11 nucleotides matching TRBD2. CDR1 is SGHTA, CDR2 FQGNSA, per germline. Trimming cost V 5 bases and J 6 bases; bases outside gene matches: 6. This CDR3 region has 14 residues. CDR3 residues: CASSLSGGAFEQYF. The CDR3 DNA follows: TGTGCCAGCAGCCTTAGCGGGGGGGCCTTCGAGCAGTACTTC. Variable domain in full (rest from reference TRBV7-2 and TRBJ2-7): GAGVSQSPSNKVTEKGKDVELRCDPISGHTALYWYRQSLGQGLEFLIYFQGNSAPDKSGLPSDRFSAERTGGSVSTLTIQRTQQEDSAVYLCASSLSGGAFEQYFGPGTRLTVT.

In its sample, this clone was seen a few times. The CDR3 coding sequence is TGTGCCAGAAGCCGTGGACTACCCACCGGGGAGCTGTTTTTT. This codes for CARSRGLPTGELFF. The chain couples TRBV5-3 to TRBJ2-2; the D gene is possibly TRBD2 (6 bases). TRBV5-3 is given ORF status, its function remaining uncertain. Trimming took 4 bases from V and 4 from J, leaving 11 bases between them. This CDR3 comprises 14 residues.

The chain employs TRBV6-4 and TRBJ1-5, with 7 bases matching TRBD1. The CDR3 runs to 13 residues. Germline V gene lookup returns CDR1 MRHNA and CDR2 SNTAGT. After removal of 9 bases from V and 10 bases from J, the junction contained 12 bases not matched to a gene. The CDR3 nucleotides are TGTGCCAGTGGACAGGCTGTTTTTTCACCCCAGCATTTT. Translation: CASGQAVFSPQHF.

The chain employs TRBV13 and TRBJ2-6; possibly TRBD2 for D (6 bases). Germline-derived CDR1 and CDR2 are PRHDT and FYEKMQ (reference sequence). The CDR3 has 15 amino acids. V was clipped by 4 bases and J by 0 bases, with 7 bases between them. The CDR3 here is CASSSGGSGANVLTF. The CDR3 nucleotides read TGTGCCAGCAGCTCCGGGGGCTCTGGGGCCAACGTCCTGACTTTC. Full variable domain (rest looked up from reference TRBV13 and TRBJ2-6): AAGVIQSPRHLIKEKRETATLKCYPIPRHDTVYWYQQGPGQDPQFLISFYEKMQSDKGSIPDRFSAQQFSDYHSELNMSSLELGDSALYFCASSSGGSGANVLTFGAGSRLTVL.

This sequence joins TRBV27 and TRBJ2-7; 7 nucleotides line up with TRBD1. J gave up 5 bases and V 8 bases, and 3 bases lay outside the gene matches. Per the germline V gene, CDR1 is MNHEY and CDR2 is SMNVEV (reference sequence). CDR3 length equals 11 residues. The chain's CDR3 is CASHRGHEQYF. For the CDR3, the DNA is TGTGCCAGCCACAGGGGTCACGAGCAGTACTTC.

This clone was observed a few times. This chain uses TRBV7-9 with TRBJ2-5; 10 nucleotides line up with TRBD2. J lost 3 bases, V lost 2 bases, and 6 bases had no gene match. CDR1 SEHNR and CDR2 FQNEAQ come from the germline V gene (reference sequence). This CDR3 spans 16 amino acids. The chain's CDR3 is CASSLMASGGEETQYF. The CDR3 coding sequence is TGTGCCAGCAGCTTAATGGCTAGCGGGGGTGAAGAGACCCAGTACTTC.

The chain couples TRBV9 to TRBJ2-3; TRBD2 aligns across 14 bases. Looked up from germline, CDR1 is SGDLS and CDR2 is YYNGEE. V lost 1 base to trimming and J lost 0 bases; unmatched junction nucleotides: 10. The CDR3 has 20 amino acids. The CDR3 DNA reads as TGTGCCAGCAGCGTAACCTCGGGGACTAGCGGGGGAATAAGCACAGATACGCAGTATTTT. Its protein product is CASSVTSGTSGGISTDTQYF.

This clone has a single count. This chain uses TRBV12-5 with TRBJ1-3; D is ambiguous. Germline V gene sequence: CDR1 LGHNT, CDR2 FRNRAP. V dropped 2 bases and J dropped 4 bases, with 6 bases sitting between them. The CDR3 totals 13 residues. The CDR3 DNA reads as TGTGCTAGTGGTTTGTCTGGCGGAAACACCATATATTTT. Amino acids: CASGLSGGNTIYF.

The chain carries TRBV7-2 and TRBJ2-2; 9 nucleotides align to TRBD2. With 5 bases clipped from V and 1 base from J, the junction kept 2 bases outside the gene matches. There are 15 residues in the CDR3. Per the germline V gene, CDR1 is SGHTA and CDR2 is FQGNSA. CDR3 loop: CASSGLAWNTGELFF. Here the CDR3 DNA reads TGTGCCAGCAGCGGACTAGCGTGGAACACCGGGGAGCTGTTTTTT.

The J gene is TRBJ2-1, the V gene TRBV27, with 8 bases that match TRBD1. V dropped 4 bases and J dropped 0; count of bases not matched to a gene: 5. Germline CDR1 MNHEY, CDR2 SMNVEV (reference sequence). This CDR3 is 16 amino acids long. Here the CDR3 reads CASSSGGAGSYNEQFF. CDR3 DNA: TGTGCCAGCAGTTCAGGGGGCGCCGGCTCCTACAATGAGCAGTTCTTC.

V is TRBV7-6 and J is TRBJ2-1; D is unresolved. The CDR3 extends over 16 amino acids. CDR1 and CDR2 (germline): SGHVS, FNYEAQ. The V and J ends lost 2 bases and 4 bases respectively, with 15 bases between them. The CDR3 sequence: CASSLNPITNYNEQFF. CDR3 sequence (DNA): TGTGCCAGCAGCTTAAATCCCATCACAAATTACAATGAGCAGTTCTTC.

The chain is built from TRBV25-1 and TRBJ2-3; 7 positions agree with TRBD1. The CDR3 is 14 amino acids. J was trimmed by 3 bases and V by 2 bases; bases with no gene match: 2. Per germline, CDR1 MGHDK and CDR2 SYGVNS. CDR3 nucleotide sequence: TGTGCCAGCAGTGAAACGACAGGGACAGATACGCAGTATTTT. Translation gives CASSETTGTDTQYF.

V is TRBV7-9 and J is TRBJ2-5, with 10 bases that match TRBD1. Germline-derived CDR1 and CDR2 are SEHNR and FQNEAQ (reference sequence). This CDR3 has 14 amino acids. The V segment lost 5 bases and the J segment 5 bases; nucleotides outside the gene matches: 5. CDR3 region: CASSGDRGFETQYF. CDR3 nucleotides: TGTGCCAGCAGCGGGGACAGGGGTTTTGAGACCCAGTACTTC.

The rearrangement uses TRBV7-9 and TRBJ2-3, with 11 bases lining up with TRBD2. Germline loops: CDR1 SEHNR, CDR2 FQNEAQ (reference sequence). V was clipped by 5 bases and J by 5 bases; unmatched bases: 9. The CDR3 sequence is 16 residues long. The CDR3 sequence: CASSLALAGEGDTQYF. Written as DNA, the CDR3 is TGTGCCAGCAGCCTCGCACTAGCGGGGGAAGGAGATACGCAGTATTTT.

The chain joins TRBV6-4 to TRBJ1-4, with TRBD1 matching over 12 bases. V lost 5 bases to trimming and J lost 5 bases; unmatched junction nucleotides: 3. Germline CDR1 reads MRHNA; CDR2 reads SNTAGT. The CDR3 runs to 15 residues. The CDR3 loop reads CASSPGTGGNEKLFF. The DNA of the CDR3 is TGTGCCAGCAGTCCCGGGACAGGGGGCAATGAAAAACTGTTTTTT.

The V gene is TRBV4-1, the J gene TRBJ2-1; D is possibly TRBD2 (5 bases). The germline V and J ends were trimmed by 1 base and 4 bases, with 11 bases remaining between them. Per the germline V gene, CDR1 is MGHRA and CDR2 is YSYEKL. This CDR3 comprises 15 residues. The CDR3 nucleotides are TGCGCCAGCAGCCAAGTGTCGGGGTCATACAATGAGCAGTTCTTC. It yields the protein CASSQVSGSYNEQFF.

This clone was found a few times. The chain employs TRBV5-6 and TRBJ2-5; the D is unclear. CDR3 length equals 13 residues. V lost 2 bases and J lost 5, with 10 bases in between. The germline V gene encodes CDR1 SGHDT and CDR2 YYEEEE. CDR3 sequence (DNA): TGTGCCAGCAGCTTAATAGCCCGGGAGACCCAGTACTTC. This gives the protein CASSLIARETQYF.

The CDR3 sequence: CATSRDRDSPNYGYTF. The CDR3 nucleotides read TGTGCCACCAGCAGAGACCGGGACAGCCCCAACTATGGCTACACCTTC. The chain combines TRBV15 with TRBJ1-2; 7 bases map to TRBD1. The CDR3 is 16 amino acids. J lost 2 bases, V lost 0 bases, and 6 bases had no gene match. Germline V gene sequence: CDR1 LNHNV, CDR2 YYDKDF (reference sequence).

The V and J genes are TRBV7-8 and TRBJ2-1; 13 bases agree with TRBD2. Trimming cost V 6 bases and J 8 bases; bases outside gene matches: 16. This CDR3 is built from 18 residues. Germline-derived CDR1 and CDR2 are SGHVS and FQNEAQ. CDR3 DNA sequence: TGTGCCAGCAGAAGCGGACTAGCGGGGGCCAGGGGAAAGGATGAGCAGTTCTTC. Encoded protein: CASRSGLAGARGKDEQFF.

The V gene is TRBV28, the J gene TRBJ2-7; D is possibly TRBD1 (5 bases). CDR3 length: 12 amino acids. The V and J ends lost 6 bases and 3 bases respectively, with 9 bases between them. Germline-derived CDR1 and CDR2 are MDHEN and SYDVKM. The CDR3 loop reads CASRDTIYEQYF. CDR3 nucleotides: TGTGCCAGCAGGGACACTATCTACGAGCAGTACTTC.

V and J are TRBV19 and TRBJ1-2; maybe TRBD1 (5 bases). V gave up 5 bases and J gave up 8 bases, with 12 bases separating them. The germline CDR1 and CDR2 sequences are LNHDA and SQIVND (reference sequence). CDR3 size: 12 residues. In DNA, the CDR3 is TGTGCCAGTAGTTCGCAGGGCCGGGGCTACACCTTC. Translated: CASSSQGRGYTF.

The CDR3 loop is CASKEWDSSIPKETQYF. The CDR3 nucleotides are TGCGCCAGCAAGGAGTGGGACAGCTCCATTCCGAAAGAGACCCAGTACTTC. This chain joins TRBV5-1 and TRBJ2-5; 7 bases align to TRBD1. CDR1 is SGHRS and CDR2 is YFSETQ in the germline V gene. V trimming: 6 bases; J trimming: 3 bases; junction bases outside the gene matches: 17. The CDR3 totals 17 residues.

The rearrangement joins TRBV7-2 to TRBJ2-1; D possibly corresponds to TRBD2 (7 bases). Per the germline V gene, CDR1 is SGHTA and CDR2 is FQGNSA. The V gene lost 4 bases and the J gene lost 5 bases, with 15 bases spanning the gap. The CDR3 is 15 amino acids. The CDR3 here is CASSYVGGPNNEQFF. In DNA, the CDR3 is TGTGCCAGCAGCTACGTGGGGGGGCCAAACAATGAGCAGTTCTTC.